What follows is one TCR beta chain and its context. The antigen is undetermined. The data stem from a study of T cells after yellow fever vaccination. Across the whole study: Fractions of limited cellularity were prepared by means of SMART-Seq v4 Ultra Low Input. Overall study findings and caveats: Though it reached lower strength, the secondary response hit its peak faster, day 5 versus 15. After the booster, roughly 96% of CD4 and around nine tenths of CD8 primary-response clones were re-detected.

The study made its TCR cDNA through 5'RACE template switching. That step introduced a universal primer site along with UMIs. TCRdb independently ran MiXCR on the 5' RACE reads; one entry per CDR3 protein. The sample gives 50,000 or so distinct CDR3 sequences, roughly 6.9% of which show up once; 40% is in the top ten. The CDR3 has 15 residues. The V end lost 4 bases, the J end lost 2 bases, and 9 bases lay between the germline ends. Germline V gives CDR1 MNHNS, CDR2 SASEGT. This specimen consisted of CD8+ T cells sorted from PBMCs, obtained on the day of the first yellow fever vaccination. The source is a man younger than 35 who received the YFV17D yellow fever vaccine. The chain carries TRBV6-1 and TRBJ2-6; D might be TRBD1 (5 bases). Written as DNA, the CDR3 is TGTGCCAGCAGTGCAAGGGGAACTGGGGCCAACGTCCTGACTTTC. It yields the protein CASSARGTGANVLTF.